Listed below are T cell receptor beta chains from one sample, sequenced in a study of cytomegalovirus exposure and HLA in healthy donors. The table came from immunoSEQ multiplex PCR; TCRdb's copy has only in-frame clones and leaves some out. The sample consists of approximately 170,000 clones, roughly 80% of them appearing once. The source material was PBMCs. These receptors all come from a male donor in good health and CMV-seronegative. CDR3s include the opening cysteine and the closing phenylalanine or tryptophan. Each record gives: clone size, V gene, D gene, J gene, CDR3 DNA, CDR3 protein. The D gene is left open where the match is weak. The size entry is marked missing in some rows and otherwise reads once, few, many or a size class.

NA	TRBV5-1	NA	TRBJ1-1	TGCGCCAGCAGCTTCGGACAGAACACTGAAGCTTTCTTT	CASSFGQNTEAFF
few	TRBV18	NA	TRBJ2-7	TGTGCCAGCTCACCGCCGACGCGGTACGAGCAGTACTTC	CASSPPTRYEQYF
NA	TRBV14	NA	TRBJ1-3	TGTGCCAGCAGAAGGACAGTTGTCGGCACCATATATTTT	CASRRTVVGTIYF
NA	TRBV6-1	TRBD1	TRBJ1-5	TGTGCCAGCAGTCGCCGGGACAGGGGATATCAGCCCCAGCATTTT	CASSRRDRGYQPQHF
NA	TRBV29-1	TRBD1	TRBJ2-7	TGCAGCGGCAGGATGGGACAGGGATCCTACGAGCAGTACTTC	CSGRMGQGSYEQYF
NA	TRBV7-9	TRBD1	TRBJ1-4	TGTGCCAGCAGCTTCACGAGGGACAGGGGTGAAAAACTGTTTTTT	CASSFTRDRGEKLFF
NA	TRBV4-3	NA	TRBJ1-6	TGCGCCAGCAGCCCGGAATGGAGGAATTCACCCCTCCACTTT	CASSPEWRNSPLHF
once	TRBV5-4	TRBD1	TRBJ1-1	TGTGCCAGCAGCCCCGGGACAGGGGGCCCTGAAGCTTTCTTT	CASSPGTGGPEAFF
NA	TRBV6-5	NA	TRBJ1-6	TGTGCCGCCTCCCTCAGGGAAAGGGGTTCACCCCTCCACTTT	CAASLRERGSPLHF
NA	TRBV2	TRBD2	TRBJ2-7	TGTGCCAGCTGGGGGAGCGGGGGGGACGGCTACGAGCAGTACTTC	CASWGSGGDGYEQYF
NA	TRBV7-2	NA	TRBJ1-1	TGTGCCAGCAGCTTGCTGCAGACTGAAGCTTTCTTT	CASSLLQTEAFF
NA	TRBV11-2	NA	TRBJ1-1	TGTGCCAGCAGCTTGCGGGCCACTGAAGCTTTCTTT	CASSLRATEAFF